This T cell receptor (beta chain) is drawn from a study of T-cell reconstitution after alpha-beta-depleted transplantation in children. Unique molecular identifiers featured in how the TCRbeta library was prepared. TCRdb ran MiXCR on the PCR reads and lists one entry per CDR3 protein. The sample yields around 490,000 distinct CDR3 sequences, over 9.5% seen once. General study findings and limits: About two months after transplant, alpha-beta T cells reportedly came from several hundred expanded graft clones. Where some patients showed high TCRbeta diversity at day 60, it came from recipient T cells and thymic progenitors that had survived. Once a year had passed after transplant, T-cell counts and diversity came mostly from newly produced T cells.

For this clonotype: Its matching antigen is unknown.

Trimming took off 2 bases at V and 4 bases at J, with 14 bases between the two ends. The V gene's germline CDR1 is SGHTA and CDR2 FQGTGA. The CDR3 extends over 16 amino acids. Sequencing was performed on PBMCs, mostly from graft donor cells, taken 180 days after TCRalphabeta/CD19-depleted stem cell transplant. The rearrangement links TRBV7-3 to TRBJ2-2; D might be TRBD1 (6 bases). The clonotype was recovered from a female patient between 2 and 10 years old who had a stem cell transplant for aplastic anemia, so the T cells may come from the graft donor. The CDR3 protein is CASSLVRTAFTGELFF. In DNA, the CDR3 is TGTGCCAGCAGCTTAGTTCGGACAGCGTTCACCGGGGAGCTGTTTTTT.